Listed here is a single T cell receptor beta chain. Germline CDR1 reads MNHNS; CDR2 reads SASEGT. The V and J ends lost 1 base and 5 bases respectively, with 15 bases between them. The CDR3 is 15 amino acids. The sample belongs to a study of blood T cell repertoires in COVID-19. Assay: immunoSEQ multiplex PCR; the TCRdb copy retains only in-frame clones and omits some. This table has approximately 240,000 clones, approximately 90% appearing once. The study recruited people aged roughly 18 to 100 years across about two dozen US areas. The chain is built from TRBV6-1 and TRBJ2-7; TRBD2 might be the D (5 bases). The TCR was taken from a woman in her late teens or twenties who had recovered from COVID-19. The source material was PBMCs or T cells enriched from blood (not recorded which). The CDR3 region has the DNA TGTGCCAGCAGTGAAGATGAGGGTGAAGGGAACGAGCAGTACTTC. Amino acids: CASSEDEGEGNEQYF.